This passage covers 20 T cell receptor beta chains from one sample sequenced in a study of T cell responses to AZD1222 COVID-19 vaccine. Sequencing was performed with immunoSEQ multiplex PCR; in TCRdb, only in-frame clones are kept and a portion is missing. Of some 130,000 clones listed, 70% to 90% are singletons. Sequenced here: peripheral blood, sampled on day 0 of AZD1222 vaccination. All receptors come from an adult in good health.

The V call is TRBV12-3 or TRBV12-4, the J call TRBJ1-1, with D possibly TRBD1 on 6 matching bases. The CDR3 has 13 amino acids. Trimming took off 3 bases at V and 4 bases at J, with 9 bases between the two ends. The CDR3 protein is CASSFQGSTEAFF. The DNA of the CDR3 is TGTGCCAGCAGTTTTCAGGGGTCCACTGAAGCTTTCTTT.

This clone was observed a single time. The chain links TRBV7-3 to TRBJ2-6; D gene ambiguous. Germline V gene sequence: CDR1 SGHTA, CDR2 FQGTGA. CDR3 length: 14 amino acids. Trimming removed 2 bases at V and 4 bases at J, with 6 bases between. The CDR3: CASSLGAGANVLTF. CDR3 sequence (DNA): TGTGCCAGCAGCTTAGGCGCAGGGGCCAACGTCCTGACTTTC.

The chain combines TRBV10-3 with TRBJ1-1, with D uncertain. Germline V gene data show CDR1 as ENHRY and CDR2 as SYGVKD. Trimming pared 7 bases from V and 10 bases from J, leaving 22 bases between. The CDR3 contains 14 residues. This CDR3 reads CAIKADRTSSGAFF. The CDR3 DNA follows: TGTGCCATCAAGGCAGACCGTACCAGTAGCGGAGCTTTCTTT.

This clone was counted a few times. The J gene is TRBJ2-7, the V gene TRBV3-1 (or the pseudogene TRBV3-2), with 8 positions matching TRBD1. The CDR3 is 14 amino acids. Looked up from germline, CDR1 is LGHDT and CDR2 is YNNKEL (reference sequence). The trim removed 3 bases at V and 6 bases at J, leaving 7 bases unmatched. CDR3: CASSQQTQGGEQYF. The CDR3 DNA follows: TGTGCCAGCAGCCAGCAAACACAGGGGGGCGAGCAGTACTTC.

The CDR3 DNA reads TGCGCCAGCAAGACAGGGAACTCTGGGGCCAACGTCCTGACTTTC. Protein product: CASKTGNSGANVLTF. The rearrangement links TRBV10-2 to TRBJ2-6; 7 bases line up with TRBD1. This CDR3 region has 15 residues. V lost 7 bases and J lost 0; bases outside the gene matches: 3. Germline V gives CDR1 WSHSY, CDR2 SAAADI.

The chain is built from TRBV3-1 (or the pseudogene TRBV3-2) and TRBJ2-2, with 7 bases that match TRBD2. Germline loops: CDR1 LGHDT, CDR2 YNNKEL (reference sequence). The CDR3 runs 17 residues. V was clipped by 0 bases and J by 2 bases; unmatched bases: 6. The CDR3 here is CASSQDWLAVNTGELFF. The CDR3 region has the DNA TGTGCCAGCAGCCAAGATTGGCTAGCGGTAAACACCGGGGAGCTGTTTTTT.

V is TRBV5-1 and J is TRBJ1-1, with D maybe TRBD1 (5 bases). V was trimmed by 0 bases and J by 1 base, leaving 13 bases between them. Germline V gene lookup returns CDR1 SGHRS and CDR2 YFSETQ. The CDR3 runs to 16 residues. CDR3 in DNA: TGCGCCAGCAGCTTGGGGGTACAGGTTAGGAACACTGAAGCTTTCTTT. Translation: CASSLGVQVRNTEAFF. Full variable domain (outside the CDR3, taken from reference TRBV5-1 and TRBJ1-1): KAGVTQTPRYLIKTRGQQVTLSCSPISGHRSVSWYQQTPGQGLQFLFEYFSETQRNKGNFPGRFSGRQFSNSRSEMNVSTLELGDSALYLCASSLGVQVRNTEAFFGQGTRLTVV.

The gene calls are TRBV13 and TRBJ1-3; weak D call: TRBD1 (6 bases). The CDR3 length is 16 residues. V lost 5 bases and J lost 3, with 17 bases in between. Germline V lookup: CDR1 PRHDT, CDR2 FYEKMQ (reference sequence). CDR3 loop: CASSRVRGAYGNTIYF. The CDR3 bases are TGTGCCAGCAGCCGAGTCCGGGGGGCTTATGGAAACACCATATATTTT.

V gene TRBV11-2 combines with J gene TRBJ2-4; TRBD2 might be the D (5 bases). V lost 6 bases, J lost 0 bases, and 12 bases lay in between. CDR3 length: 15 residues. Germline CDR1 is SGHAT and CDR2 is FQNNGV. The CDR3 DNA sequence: TGTGCCAGCAGGGAAGTACGGGGAGCCAAAAACATTCAGTACTTC. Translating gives CASREVRGAKNIQYF.

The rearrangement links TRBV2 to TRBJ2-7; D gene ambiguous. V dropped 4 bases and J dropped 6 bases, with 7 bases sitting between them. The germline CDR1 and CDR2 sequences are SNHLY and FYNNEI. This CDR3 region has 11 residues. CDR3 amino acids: CASSVSGEQYF. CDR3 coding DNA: TGTGCCAGCAGTGTAAGTGGCGAGCAGTACTTC.

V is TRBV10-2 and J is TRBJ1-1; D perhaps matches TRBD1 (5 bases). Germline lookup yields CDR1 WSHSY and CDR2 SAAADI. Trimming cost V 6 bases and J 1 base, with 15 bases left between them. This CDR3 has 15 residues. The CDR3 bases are TGCGCCAGCAGCGATGGGAGGGGTCCGAACACTGAAGCTTTCTTT. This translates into CASSDGRGPNTEAFF.

The CDR3 DNA reads as TGTGCCAGCAGCCATAGCGATGGGAACGCTGGGGCCAACGTCCTGACTTTC. It specifies CASSHSDGNAGANVLTF. The J gene is TRBJ2-6, the V gene TRBV3-1 (or the pseudogene TRBV3-2), with D possibly matching TRBD2 (5 bases). This CDR3 has 17 residues. Germline CDR1 and CDR2: LGHDT and YNNKEL (reference sequence). Trimming took 3 bases from V and 2 from J, leaving 14 bases between them.

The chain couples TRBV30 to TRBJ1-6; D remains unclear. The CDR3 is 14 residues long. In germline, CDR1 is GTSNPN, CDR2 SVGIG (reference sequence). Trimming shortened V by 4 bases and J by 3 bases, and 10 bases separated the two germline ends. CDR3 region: CAWTGGGYNSPLHF. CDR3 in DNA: TGTGCCTGGACTGGCGGAGGCTATAATTCACCCCTCCACTTT.

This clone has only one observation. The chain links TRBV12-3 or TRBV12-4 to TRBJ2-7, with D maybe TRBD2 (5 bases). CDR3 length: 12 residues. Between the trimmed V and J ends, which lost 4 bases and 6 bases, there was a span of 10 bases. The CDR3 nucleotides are TGTGCCAGCAGTTACGATGCGGGCGAGCAGTACTTC. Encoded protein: CASSYDAGEQYF.

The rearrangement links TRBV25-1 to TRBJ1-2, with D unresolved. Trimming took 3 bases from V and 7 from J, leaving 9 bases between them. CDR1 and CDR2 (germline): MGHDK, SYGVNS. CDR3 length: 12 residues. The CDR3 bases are TGTGCCAGCAGTGATGTCCGCGGTGGCTACACCTTC. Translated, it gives CASSDVRGGYTF.

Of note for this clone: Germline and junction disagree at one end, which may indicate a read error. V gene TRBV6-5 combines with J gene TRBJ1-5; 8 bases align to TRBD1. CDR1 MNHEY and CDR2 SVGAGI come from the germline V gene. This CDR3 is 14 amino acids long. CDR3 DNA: TGTGCCAGCAATTACAGGGGGGGTGGTCAGCCCCAGCATTTT. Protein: CASNYRGGGQPQHF.

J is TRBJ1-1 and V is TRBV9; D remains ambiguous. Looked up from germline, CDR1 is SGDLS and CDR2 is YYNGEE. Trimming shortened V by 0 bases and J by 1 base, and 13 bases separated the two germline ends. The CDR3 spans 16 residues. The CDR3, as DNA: TGTGCCAGCAGCGTAGGCGATGTACGGGGGAACACTGAAGCTTTCTTT. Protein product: CASSVGDVRGNTEAFF.

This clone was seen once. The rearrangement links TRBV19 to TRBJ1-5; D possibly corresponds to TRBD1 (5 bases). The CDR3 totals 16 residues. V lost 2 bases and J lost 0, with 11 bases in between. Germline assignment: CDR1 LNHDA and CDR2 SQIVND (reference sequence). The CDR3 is CASSIPRGVSNQPQHF. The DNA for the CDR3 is TGTGCCAGTAGTATACCCCGAGGGGTTAGCAATCAGCCCCAGCATTTT.

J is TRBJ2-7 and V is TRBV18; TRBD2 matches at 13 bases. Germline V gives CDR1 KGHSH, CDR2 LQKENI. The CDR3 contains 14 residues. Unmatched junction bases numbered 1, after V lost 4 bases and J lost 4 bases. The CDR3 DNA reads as TGTGCCAGCTCACGGACTAGCGGGGGTTACGAGCAGTACTTC. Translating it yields CASSRTSGGYEQYF.

CDR3 nucleotide sequence: TGTGCCAGCAGCTCGGACAGCCGCCTGGAGCAGTACTTC. Encoded protein: CASSSDSRLEQYF. This chain uses TRBV7-2 with TRBJ2-7; TRBD1 is a possible D gene (6 bases). Germline loops: CDR1 SGHTA, CDR2 FQGNSA. This CDR3 is built from 13 residues. V was shortened by 4 bases and J by 7 bases, with 14 bases between the two germline ends.